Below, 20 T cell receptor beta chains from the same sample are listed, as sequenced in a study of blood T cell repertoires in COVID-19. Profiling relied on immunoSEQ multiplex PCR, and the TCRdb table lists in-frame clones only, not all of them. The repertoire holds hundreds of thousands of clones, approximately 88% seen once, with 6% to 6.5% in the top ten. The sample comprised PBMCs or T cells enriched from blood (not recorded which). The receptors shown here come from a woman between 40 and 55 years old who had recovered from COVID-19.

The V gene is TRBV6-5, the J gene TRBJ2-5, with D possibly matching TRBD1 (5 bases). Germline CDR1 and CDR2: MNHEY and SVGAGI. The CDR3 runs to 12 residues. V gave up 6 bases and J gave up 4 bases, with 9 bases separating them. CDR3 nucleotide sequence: TGTGCCAGCAGCGTTACAGGAGAGACCCAGTACTTC. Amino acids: CASSVTGETQYF.

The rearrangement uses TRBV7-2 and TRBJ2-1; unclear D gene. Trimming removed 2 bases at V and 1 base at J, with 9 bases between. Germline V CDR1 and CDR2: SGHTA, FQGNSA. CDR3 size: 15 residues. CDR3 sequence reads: CASSLYTGSYNEQFF. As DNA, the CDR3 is TGTGCCAGCAGCTTATATACGGGTTCCTACAATGAGCAGTTCTTC. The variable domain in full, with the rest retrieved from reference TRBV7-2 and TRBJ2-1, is GAGVSQSPSNKVTEKGKDVELRCDPISGHTALYWYRQSLGQGLEFLIYFQGNSAPDKSGLPSDRFSAERTGGSVSTLTIQRTQQEDSAVYLCASSLYTGSYNEQFFGPGTRLTVL.

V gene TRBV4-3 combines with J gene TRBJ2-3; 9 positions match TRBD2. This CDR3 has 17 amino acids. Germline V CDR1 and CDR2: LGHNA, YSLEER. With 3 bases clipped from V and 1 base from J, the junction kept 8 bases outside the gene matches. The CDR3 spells CASSHLAGTSRTDTQYF. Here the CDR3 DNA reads TGCGCCAGCAGCCACCTAGCCGGGACTAGCCGCACAGATACGCAGTATTTT.

CDR3 sequence (DNA): TGCGCCAGCAGCTTTATTCCGGGACAGGCGGTCGGGGAGCTGTTTTTT. Amino acid sequence: CASSFIPGQAVGELFF. J is TRBJ2-2 and V is TRBV5-1; 8 bases line up with TRBD1. The CDR3 is 16 residues long. CDR1 and CDR2 from the germline V gene are SGHRS and YFSETQ. The junction had 10 bases not matched to a gene; V was cut back by 2 bases and J by 7 bases.

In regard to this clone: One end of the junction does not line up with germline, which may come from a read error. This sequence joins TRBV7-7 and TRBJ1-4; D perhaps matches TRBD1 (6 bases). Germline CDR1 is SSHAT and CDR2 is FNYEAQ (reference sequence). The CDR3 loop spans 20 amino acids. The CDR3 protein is CASSLIPSGVIGWTNEKLFF. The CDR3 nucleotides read TGTGCTAGCAGCCTGATCCCTTCAGGGGTTATAGGTTGGACTAATGAAAAACTGTTTTTT.

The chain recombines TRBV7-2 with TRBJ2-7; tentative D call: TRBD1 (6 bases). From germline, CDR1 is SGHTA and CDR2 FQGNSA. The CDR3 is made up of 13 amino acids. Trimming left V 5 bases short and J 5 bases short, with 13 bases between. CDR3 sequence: CASSGLAGDEQYF. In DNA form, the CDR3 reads TGTGCCAGCAGCGGGCTGGCAGGGGACGAGCAGTACTTC.

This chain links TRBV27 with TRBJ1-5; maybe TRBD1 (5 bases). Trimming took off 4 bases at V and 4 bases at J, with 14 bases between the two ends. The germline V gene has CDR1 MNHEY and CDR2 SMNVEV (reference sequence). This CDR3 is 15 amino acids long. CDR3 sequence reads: CASSSSWTPNQPQHF. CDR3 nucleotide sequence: TGTGCCAGCAGTTCCTCTTGGACACCGAATCAGCCCCAGCATTTT.

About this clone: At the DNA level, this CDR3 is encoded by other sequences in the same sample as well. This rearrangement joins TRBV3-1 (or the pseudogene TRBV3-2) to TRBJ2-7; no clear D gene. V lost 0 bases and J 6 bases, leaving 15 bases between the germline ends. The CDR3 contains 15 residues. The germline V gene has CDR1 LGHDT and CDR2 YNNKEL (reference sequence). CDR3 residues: CASSQDWALLGEQYF. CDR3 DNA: TGTGCCAGCAGCCAAGATTGGGCATTGTTGGGCGAGCAGTACTTC.

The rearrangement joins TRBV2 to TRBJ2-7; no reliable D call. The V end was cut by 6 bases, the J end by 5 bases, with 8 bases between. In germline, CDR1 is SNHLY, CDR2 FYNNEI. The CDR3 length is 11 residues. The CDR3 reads CASRERDEQYF. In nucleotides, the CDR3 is TGTGCCAGCAGGGAGAGAGACGAGCAGTACTTC.

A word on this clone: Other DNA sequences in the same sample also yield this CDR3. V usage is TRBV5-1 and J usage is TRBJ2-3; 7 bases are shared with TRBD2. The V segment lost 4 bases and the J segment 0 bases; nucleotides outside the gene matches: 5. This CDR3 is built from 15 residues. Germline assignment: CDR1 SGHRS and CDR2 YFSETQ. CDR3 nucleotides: TGCGCCAGCAGCCTCGGACTAGTTAGCACAGATACGCAGTATTTT. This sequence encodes CASSLGLVSTDTQYF. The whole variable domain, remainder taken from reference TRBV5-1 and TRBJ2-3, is KAGVTQTPRYLIKTRGQQVTLSCSPISGHRSVSWYQQTPGQGLQFLFEYFSETQRNKGNFPGRFSGRQFSNSRSEMNVSTLELGDSALYLCASSLGLVSTDTQYFGPGTRLTVL.

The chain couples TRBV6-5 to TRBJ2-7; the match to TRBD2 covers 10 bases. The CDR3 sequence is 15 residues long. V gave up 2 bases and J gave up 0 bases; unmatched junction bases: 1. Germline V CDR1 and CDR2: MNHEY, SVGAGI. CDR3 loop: CASSYASGSSYEQYF. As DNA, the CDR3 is TGTGCCAGCAGTTACGCTAGCGGGAGCTCCTACGAGCAGTACTTC.

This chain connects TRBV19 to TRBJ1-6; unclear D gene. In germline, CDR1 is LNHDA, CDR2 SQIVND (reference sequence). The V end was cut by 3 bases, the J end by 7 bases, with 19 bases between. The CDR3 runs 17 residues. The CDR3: CASSIPRRTRENSPLHF. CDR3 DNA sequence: TGTGCCAGTAGTATTCCGAGGCGCACGCGGGAAAATTCACCCCTCCACTTT.

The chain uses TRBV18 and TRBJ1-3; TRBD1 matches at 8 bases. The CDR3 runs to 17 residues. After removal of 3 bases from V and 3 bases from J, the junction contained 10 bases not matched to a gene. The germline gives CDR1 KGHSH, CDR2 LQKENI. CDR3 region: CASSPGATGVFGNTIYF. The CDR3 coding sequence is TGTGCCAGCTCACCGGGGGCGACAGGGGTCTTTGGAAACACCATATATTTT.

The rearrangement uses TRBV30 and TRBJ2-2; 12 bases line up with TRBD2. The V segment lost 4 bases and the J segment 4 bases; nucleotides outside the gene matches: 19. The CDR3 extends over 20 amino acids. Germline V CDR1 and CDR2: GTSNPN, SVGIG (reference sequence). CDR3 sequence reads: CAWIHRRGLAGGPSTGELFF. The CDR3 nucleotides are TGTGCCTGGATCCATCGTAGGGGGCTAGCGGGAGGGCCTAGCACCGGGGAGCTGTTTTTT.

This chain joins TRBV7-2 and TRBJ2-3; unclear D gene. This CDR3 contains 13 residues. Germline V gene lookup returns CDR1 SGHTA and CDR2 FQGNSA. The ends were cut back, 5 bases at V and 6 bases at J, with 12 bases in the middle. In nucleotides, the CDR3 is TGTGCCAGCAGCAGCCCCTTCGGGGATACGCAGTATTTT. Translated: CASSSPFGDTQYF.

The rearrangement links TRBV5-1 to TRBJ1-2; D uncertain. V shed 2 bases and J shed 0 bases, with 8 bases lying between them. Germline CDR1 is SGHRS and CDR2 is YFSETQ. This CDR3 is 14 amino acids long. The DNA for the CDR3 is TGCGCCAGCAGCTTACGGAGGGCTAACTATGGCTACACCTTC. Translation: CASSLRRANYGYTF. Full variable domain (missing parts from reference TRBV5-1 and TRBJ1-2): KAGVTQTPRYLIKTRGQQVTLSCSPISGHRSVSWYQQTPGQGLQFLFEYFSETQRNKGNFPGRFSGRQFSNSRSEMNVSTLELGDSALYLCASSLRRANYGYTFGSGTRLTVV.

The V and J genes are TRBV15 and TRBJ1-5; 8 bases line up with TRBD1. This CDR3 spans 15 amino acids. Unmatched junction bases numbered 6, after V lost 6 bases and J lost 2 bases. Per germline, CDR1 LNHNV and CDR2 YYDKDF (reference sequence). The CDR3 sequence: CATRNQGARNQPQHF. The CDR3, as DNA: TGTGCCACCAGAAACCAGGGGGCTCGCAATCAGCCCCAGCATTTT.

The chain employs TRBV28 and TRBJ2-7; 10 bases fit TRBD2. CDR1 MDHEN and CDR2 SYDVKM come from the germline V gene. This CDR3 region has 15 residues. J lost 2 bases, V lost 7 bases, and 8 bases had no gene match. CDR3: CASKGGAGGPYEQYF. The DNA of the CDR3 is TGTGCCAGCAAGGGGGGAGCGGGAGGGCCCTACGAGCAGTACTTC.

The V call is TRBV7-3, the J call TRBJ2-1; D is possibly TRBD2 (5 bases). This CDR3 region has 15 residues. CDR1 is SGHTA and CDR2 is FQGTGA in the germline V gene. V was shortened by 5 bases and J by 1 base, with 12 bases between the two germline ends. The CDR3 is CASSKGLASYNEQFF. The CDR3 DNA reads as TGTGCCAGCAGCAAAGGGCTAGCTTCCTACAATGAGCAGTTCTTC.

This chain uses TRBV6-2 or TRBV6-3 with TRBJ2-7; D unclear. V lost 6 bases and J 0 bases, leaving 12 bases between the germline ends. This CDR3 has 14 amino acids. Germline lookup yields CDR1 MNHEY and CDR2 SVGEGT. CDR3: CASSIPKSSYEQYF. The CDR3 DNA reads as TGTGCCAGCAGCATCCCCAAGAGCTCCTACGAGCAGTACTTC.